The rows below give T cell receptor beta chains drawn from one sample of a study of blood T cell repertoires in COVID-19. Clones were sequenced by immunoSEQ multiplex PCR, and TCRdb holds only the in-frame ones, with some missing. The data contain 100,000 to 150,000 clones, about 88% of them singletons. The source material was peripheral blood. The receptor source for this set is a human donor in a cohort sampled during active COVID-19. Each CDR3 is given with its conserved first and last residue. Each record gives: J gene, V gene, CDR3 protein.

TRBJ2-1	TRBV2	CASEGLNNNEQFF
TRBJ2-1	TRBV5-6	CASSLLGRGNEQFF
TRBJ2-1	TRBV28	CASSLWSGGNEQFF
TRBJ2-5	TRBV7-7	CASSLTGTSVQETQYF
TRBJ2-7	TRBV7-2	CASSGQGYEQYF
TRBJ2-7	TRBV30	CAWSDRSVAVEQYF
TRBJ2-1	TRBV5-1	CASSLGGLAGNNEQFF
TRBJ2-7	TRBV7-9	CASSQGTSGYEQYF
TRBJ1-3	TRBV28	CASSSGQGISGNTIYF
TRBJ2-7	TRBV7-9	CASSTTPLSYEQYF
TRBJ1-1	TRBV10-1	CASSESIGGRTEAFF
TRBJ2-1	TRBV10-2	CASSRWGMGGGSNEQFF
TRBJ2-1	TRBV27	CASRRVAGGYNEQFF
TRBJ1-5	TRBV7-8	CASSRTVAQPQHF
TRBJ1-1	TRBV7-9	CASSTDRNTEAFF
TRBJ2-1	TRBV5-8	CASSRRTESSYNEQFF
TRBJ2-5	TRBV24-1	CATSADNLQETQYF
TRBJ2-7	TRBV5-1	CASRQGLAGTYEQYF
TRBJ1-5	TRBV7-9	CASSGETRPPQPQHF
TRBJ2-2	TRBV7-7	CASSLSGTGVTGELFF
TRBJ2-3	TRBV7-9	CASSLVLASGSADTQYF
TRBJ2-7	TRBV6-5	CASSLGGREQYF
TRBJ2-7	TRBV11-2	CASSSLAGGSFYEQYF
TRBJ2-1	TRBV27	CASSPRNRAYNEQFF
TRBJ1-5	TRBV5-6	CASSAAAGGNQPQHF
TRBJ2-5	TRBV5-1	CASSQQETQYF
TRBJ2-7	TRBV5-8	CASSLHGGGPREQYF